This T cell receptor beta chain was documented in a study of cytomegalovirus exposure and HLA in healthy donors. The CDR3 has 16 residues. Germline V CDR1 and CDR2: SGDLS, YYNGEE. The V gene lost 0 bases and the J gene lost 4 bases, with 16 bases spanning the gap. Study-wide points: Exclusion applied to some V segments, including TRBV6-2 and TRBV6-3, as they were indistinguishable.

About this clone: What it recognizes is unknown.

The study ran its PCR with 60 Vbeta and 13 Jbeta primers. The method was immunoSEQ multiplex PCR; TCRdb's version includes in-frame clones alone and lacks a portion of them. The sample yields about 150,000 clones, roughly 68% seen once. The J gene is TRBJ1-1, the V gene TRBV9; D may be TRBD1 (5 bases). The sequence derives from a man aged 55 to 70 in good health and CMV-seronegative. Sample: PBMCs. CDR3 protein: CASSVVLGDSGTEAFF. The CDR3 DNA follows: TGTGCCAGCAGCGTAGTTCTTGGGGACTCGGGCACTGAAGCTTTCTTT.